The next 8 T cell receptor beta chains were all read from a single sample in a study of blood T cell repertoires in COVID-19. Profiling relied on immunoSEQ multiplex PCR, and the TCRdb table lists in-frame clones only, not all of them. The sample shows 150,000 to 200,000 clones, around 93% of them seen only once. The source material was peripheral blood. The receptors derive from a woman aged 50 to 60 with acute or convalescent COVID-19.

The chain employs TRBV10-3 and TRBJ1-5, with TRBD1 matching 8 bases. From germline, CDR1 is ENHRY and CDR2 SYGVKD. V dropped 7 bases and J dropped 8; count of bases not matched to a gene: 7. This CDR3 has 13 amino acids. The CDR3 DNA is TGTGCCATCAACCGGGACAGGACCGAGCCCCAGCATTTT. Residues: CAINRDRTEPQHF.

The chain combines TRBV29-1 with TRBJ2-3; no definite D call. There are 11 residues in the CDR3. V shed 3 bases and J shed 3 bases, with 4 bases lying between them. CDR1 SQVTM and CDR2 ANQGSEA come from the germline V gene. As DNA, the CDR3 is TGCAGCGTTGACGAGACAGATACGCAGTATTTT. It codes for CSVDETDTQYF.

This chain uses TRBV5-6 with TRBJ1-5; D remains ambiguous. The CDR3 consists of 14 residues. Trimming removed 4 bases from V and 4 bases from J, with 12 bases in between. Per germline, CDR1 SGHDT and CDR2 YYEEEE. The DNA of the CDR3 is TGTGCCAGCAGCCGCGCAACAGAGAATCAGCCCCAGCATTTT. Translated, it gives CASSRATENQPQHF. Variable domain in full (rest from reference TRBV5-6 and TRBJ1-5): DAGVTQSPTHLIKTRGQQVTLRCSPKSGHDTVSWYQQALGQGPQFIFQYYEEEERQRGNFPDRFSGHQFPNYSSELNVNALLLGDSALYLCASSRATENQPQHFGDGTRLSIL.

The chain has TRBV28 and TRBJ1-2, with a possible D match to TRBD1 (6 bases). CDR1 is MDHEN, CDR2 SYDVKM, per germline. V was trimmed by 8 bases and J by 4 bases, leaving 17 bases between them. The length of the CDR3 is 14 residues. CDR3 nucleotides: TGTGCCAGCTCCGAGGGCAGGGGTGCCTATGGCTACACCTTC. Translating gives CASSEGRGAYGYTF.

The chain uses TRBV19 and TRBJ2-2; perhaps TRBD1 as D (7 bases). Trimming removed 4 bases at V and 4 bases at J, with 13 bases between. The CDR3 has 15 residues. Per the germline V gene, CDR1 is LNHDA and CDR2 is SQIVND (reference sequence). This CDR3 reads CASSSGAGGTGELFF. DNA of the CDR3: TGTGCCAGTAGTAGCGGGGCAGGGGGCACCGGGGAGCTGTTTTTT. Variable domain in full (rest from reference TRBV19 and TRBJ2-2): DGGITQSPKYLFRKEGQNVTLSCEQNLNHDAMYWYRQDPGQGLRLIYYSQIVNDFQKGDIAEGYSVSREKKESFPLTVTSAQKNPTAFYLCASSSGAGGTGELFFGEGSRLTVL.

This chain joins TRBV28 and TRBJ1-1; tentative D call: TRBD1 (5 bases). Per germline, CDR1 MDHEN and CDR2 SYDVKM. This CDR3 region has 15 residues. The V end was cut by 5 bases, the J end by 1 base, with 14 bases between. The CDR3 loop is CASSPVGRGNTEAFF. Written as DNA, the CDR3 is TGTGCCAGCAGTCCGGTGGGGAGGGGGAACACTGAAGCTTTCTTT.

As concerns this clone: Relative to the germline gene, one junction end is altered; a read error may explain this. The chain is built from TRBV6-1 and TRBJ2-7; TRBD2 matches 8 bases. The CDR3 runs to 16 residues. Germline V gives CDR1 MNHNS, CDR2 SASEGT. This chain's CDR3 is CARSDAGGGRAYEQYF. The DNA of the CDR3 is TGTGCCCGCAGTGACGCGGGCGGGGGGAGGGCGTACGAGCAGTACTTC.

In nucleotides, the CDR3 is TGTGCCAGTAGTGTGTGGACAGCCACTGAAGCTTTCTTT. This gives the protein CASSVWTATEAFF. The chain is built from TRBV19 and TRBJ1-1, with D possibly being TRBD1 (6 bases). Trimming left V 5 bases short and J 4 bases short, with 11 bases between. This CDR3 has 13 residues. Per germline, CDR1 LNHDA and CDR2 SQIVND (reference sequence). Filled out from reference TRBV19 and TRBJ1-1, the complete variable domain reads DGGITQSPKYLFRKEGQNVTLSCEQNLNHDAMYWYRQDPGQGLRLIYYSQIVNDFQKGDIAEGYSVSREKKESFPLTVTSAQKNPTAFYLCASSVWTATEAFFGQGTRLTVV.